This T cell receptor beta chain was obtained from a study of blood T cells in healthy people across ages. The use of a sample-barcoded 5' primer and a J-beta primer mix characterized a second PCR of about 7 to 12 cycles. There were at least 2.5 million CDR3-containing paired-end reads obtained from each sample. TCRdb recomputed calls from the 5' RACE reads with MiXCR, one row per CDR3 protein. The data hold about 400,000 distinct CDR3 sequences, with more than 45% observed a single time. This CDR3 comprises 14 residues. V was trimmed by 1 base and J by 7 bases, leaving 11 bases between them. Germline V gene sequence: CDR1 SGHTA, CDR2 FQGNSA.

This TCR came from a man between 60 and 75 years old in good health. V is TRBV7-2 and J is TRBJ2-1; D remains unclear. The source material was blood. The CDR3 reads CASSLGAGPNEQFF. CDR3 sequence (DNA): TGTGCCAGCAGCTTAGGGGCAGGACCAAATGAGCAGTTCTTC.